A single sample gave rise to the 27 T cell receptor beta chains below, sequenced in a study of T-cell reconstitution after alpha-beta-depleted transplantation in children (dated by TCRdb to the mid-2010s). Libraries were built with PCR. The sequencer was an Illumina HiSeq 2500. To normalize quantification of the TCRbeta repertoire, the TCR libraries were built with molecular barcoding that relied on unique molecular identifiers. TCRdb trimmed public reads at Q25 via fastp, called clones via MiXCR and kept in-frame beta chains. Each CDR3 protein appears once, grouped with its most common genes and DNA. Present in this sample are fewer than 550,000 distinct CDR3 sequences, about 11% of which were seen just once. Roughly 2.1% of the sample rests with the top ten. The sample's treatment or condition label, in plain terms: allogeneic hematopoietic cell transplantation with graft depleted of TCRalphabeta T cells and CD19 B cells.

The specimen was PBMCs, collected before TCRalphabeta/CD19-depleted stem cell transplant. The receptors originated from a child aged 2 to 15 with inherited bone marrow failure, due to receive a stem cell transplant.

This clonotype was seen many times. The chain uses TRBV24-1 and TRBJ2-1; no clear D gene. CDR3 length: 11 residues. The V end was cut by 6 bases, the J end by 2 bases, with 1 base between. The germline gives CDR1 KGHDR, CDR2 SFDVKD. DNA for the CDR3: TGTGCCACCAGTACCTACAATGAGCAGTTCTTC. Its protein product is CATSTYNEQFF.

This clonotype was detected many times. The V and J genes are TRBV29-1 and TRBJ1-5, with D unclear. Germline V gene lookup returns CDR1 SQVTM and CDR2 ANQGSEA. Trimming left V 3 bases short and J 3 bases short, with 3 bases between. This CDR3 comprises 11 residues. In nucleotides, the CDR3 is TGCAGCGTTGACATCAATCAGCCCCAGCATTTT. It specifies CSVDINQPQHF. The full variable domain, in which reference TRBV29-1 and TRBJ1-5 provide the parts outside the CDR3, is SAVISQKPSRDICQRGTSLTIQCQVDSQVTMMFWYRQQPGQSLTLIATANQGSEATYESGFVIDKFPISRPNLTFSTLTVSNMSPEDSSIYLCSVDINQPQHFGDGTRLSIL.

This clonotype was counted many times. The rearrangement uses TRBV5-1 and TRBJ2-5; D is ambiguous. The V gene's germline CDR1 is SGHRS and CDR2 YFSETQ. The CDR3 length is 13 residues. The V gene lost 4 bases and the J gene lost 1 base, with 8 bases spanning the gap. The CDR3 region is CASSETSQETQYF. CDR3 bases: TGCGCCAGCAGCGAGACGTCCCAAGAGACCCAGTACTTC.

The table lists this clonotype with many counts. CDR3 DNA sequence: TGTGCCAGCAGTTTGCGAGGAGTACTCGACTACGAGCAGTACTTC. It translates to CASSLRGVLDYEQYF. V gene TRBV28 combines with J gene TRBJ2-7; D is unresolved. There are 15 residues in the CDR3. Germline-derived CDR1 and CDR2 are MDHEN and SYDVKM. V lost 3 bases and J lost 3, with 15 bases in between.

The rearrangement uses TRBV5-1 and TRBJ2-5, with D possibly called TRBD1 or TRBD2 (6 bases each). The CDR3 has 16 amino acids. The germline CDR1 and CDR2 sequences are SGHRS and YFSETQ. V was clipped by 1 base and J by 5 bases, with 18 bases between them. CDR3 in amino acids: CASSLRPPGGGETQYF. The CDR3, as DNA: TGCGCCAGCAGCTTGAGACCCCCTGGAGGGGGGGAGACCCAGTACTTC.

This clonotype was detected ten times or more. Mismatch with germline at one junction end may stem from a read error. The V call is TRBV3-1, the J call TRBJ2-7; D is possibly TRBD2 (6 bases). The CDR3 loop spans 11 amino acids. The germline gives CDR1 LGHDT, CDR2 YNNKEL (reference sequence). The CDR3 region is CASSHSGTPFF. CDR3 in DNA: TGTGCCAGCAGCCACTCCGGGACTCCGTTCTTC.

This clonotype was counted a few times. The chain has TRBV12-3 or TRBV12-4 and TRBJ2-1, with D tentatively TRBD1 or TRBD2 (5 bases each). CDR3 length: 13 amino acids. V lost 4 bases and J 8 bases, leaving 12 bases between the germline ends. In DNA, the CDR3 is TGTGCCAGCAGTTCAACAGGCGGGTATGAGCAGTTCTTC. Protein sequence: CASSSTGGYEQFF.

At least ten counts were recorded for this clonotype. The J gene is TRBJ2-2, the V gene TRBV24-1, with 7 bases fitting TRBD2. This CDR3 has 15 residues. Germline values: CDR1 KGHDR, CDR2 SFDVKD. With 7 bases clipped from V and 6 bases from J, the junction kept 10 bases outside the gene matches. The CDR3 bases are TGTGCCACCAGGCCAGGCGGGAGCAAGGCCGGGGAGCTGTTTTTT. Its translation is CATRPGGSKAGELFF.

This chain links TRBV6-1 with TRBJ2-4; 9 bases fit TRBD1. The CDR3 runs 14 residues. Trimming cost V 5 bases and J 7 bases; bases outside gene matches: 6. CDR1 and CDR2 from the germline V gene are MNHNS and SASEGT. This chain's CDR3 is CASSPNTGGNIQYF. CDR3 nucleotide sequence: TGTGCCAGCAGTCCGAACACAGGGGGCAACATTCAGTACTTC.

The V and J genes are TRBV23-1 and TRBJ1-5; D is possibly TRBD1 (6 bases). TRBV23-1 is known as an ORF, though its function is uncertain. The ends were cut back, 2 bases at V and 1 base at J, with 6 bases in the middle. The CDR3 has 14 residues. CDR3 coding DNA: TGCGCCAGCAGTCAAGGACAGAGCAATCAGCCCCAGCATTTT. Amino acids: CASSQGQSNQPQHF.

This clonotype came up a few times. This chain links TRBV30 with TRBJ2-7; possibly TRBD1 or TRBD2 for D (5 bases each). This CDR3 contains 14 residues. Germline assignment: CDR1 GTSNPN and CDR2 SVGIG (reference sequence). Deletions cut 4 bases from V and 0 bases from J, with 13 bases between. The CDR3, as DNA: TGTGCCTGGAACCGGGACGCCCGCTCCTACGAGCAGTACTTC. It codes for CAWNRDARSYEQYF.

This clonotype was seen many times. The chain joins TRBV28 to TRBJ2-7, with TRBD2 as a possible D gene (5 bases). Trimming cost V 4 bases and J 2 bases, with 9 bases left between them. The CDR3 is made up of 13 amino acids. The germline V gene encodes CDR1 MDHEN and CDR2 SYDVKM. The CDR3 loop is CASSYEGPYEQYF. The CDR3 region has the DNA TGTGCCAGCAGTTACGAGGGCCCCTACGAGCAGTACTTC.

The chain combines TRBV9 with TRBJ2-2, with unresolved D. Trimming cost V 7 bases and J 3 bases, with 10 bases left between them. The CDR3 is 13 amino acids. Germline CDR1 reads SGDLS; CDR2 reads YYNGEE. The CDR3 protein is CASGILYTGELFF. CDR3 bases: TGTGCCAGCGGCATACTCTACACCGGGGAGCTGTTTTTT.

The V and J genes are TRBV7-2 and TRBJ2-1; D is ambiguous. The V gene lost 4 bases and the J gene lost 1 base, with 14 bases spanning the gap. The CDR3 length is 16 residues. Germline assignment: CDR1 SGHTA and CDR2 FQGNSA. As DNA, the CDR3 is TGTGCCAGCAGCTCCCGGGCAACTGATTCCTACAATGAGCAGTTCTTC. It codes for CASSSRATDSYNEQFF.

This clonotype was detected ten times or more. The chain recombines TRBV29-1 with TRBJ2-2, with D tentatively TRBD2 (6 bases). The germline CDR1 and CDR2 sequences are SQVTM and ANQGSEA. The CDR3 length is 16 residues. V was pared by 1 base and J by 6 bases, with 18 bases between. This CDR3 is CSVEGRSGERAGELFF. The CDR3 nucleotides are TGCAGCGTTGAAGGTCGGTCGGGGGAGAGGGCCGGGGAGCTGTTTTTT.

This chain links TRBV5-5 with TRBJ1-1; D is ambiguous. Trimming stripped 3 bases from V and 0 bases from J, with 12 bases between. Germline CDR1 is SGHKS and CDR2 is YYEKEE (reference sequence). The CDR3 is 15 residues long. CDR3 bases: TGTGCCAGCAGCTGGGGATTTTCAATGAACACTGAAGCTTTCTTT. This translates into CASSWGFSMNTEAFF.

This clonotype has at least ten counts. The chain employs TRBV2 and TRBJ2-3; the D is unclear. CDR3 length: 15 residues. V was clipped by 3 bases and J by 0 bases, with 10 bases between them. Germline V lookup: CDR1 SNHLY, CDR2 FYNNEI. CDR3 DNA: TGTGCCAGCAGTGACTGGGTCGGTAGCACAGATACGCAGTATTTT. This sequence encodes CASSDWVGSTDTQYF.

V is TRBV5-6 and J is TRBJ1-2; unclear D gene. Germline CDR1 reads SGHDT; CDR2 reads YYEEEE. The CDR3 loop spans 14 amino acids. V was shortened by 0 bases and J by 12 bases, with 18 bases between the two germline ends. The CDR3 reads CASSLEGIGLGNTF. The DNA of the CDR3 is TGTGCCAGCAGCTTGGAAGGGATAGGGTTAGGAAACACCTTC.

This chain connects TRBV20-1 to TRBJ2-1, with D possibly TRBD2 on 5 matching bases. Trimming removed 2 bases from V and 4 bases from J, with 15 bases in between. The CDR3 totals 15 residues. Germline V lookup: CDR1 DFQATT, CDR2 SNEGSKA (reference sequence). The CDR3 DNA reads as TGCAGTGCTAGAATCGCTCGTCTAGCTTACAATGAGCAGTTCTTC. Protein product: CSARIARLAYNEQFF.

In this sample, this clonotype turned up many times. The chain employs TRBV7-2 and TRBJ1-1; 8 bases fit TRBD1. Per the germline V gene, CDR1 is SGHTA and CDR2 is FQGNSA. The CDR3 has 14 residues. J gave up 5 bases and V 5 bases, and 7 bases lay outside the gene matches. The CDR3 DNA sequence: TGTGCCAGCAGCCCCGGACAGGGAATGACTGAAGCTTTCTTT. Translating gives CASSPGQGMTEAFF.

This clonotype has at least ten counts. The chain employs TRBV4-2 and TRBJ1-2, with 9 nucleotides matching TRBD1. The CDR3 has 18 residues. Germline assignment: CDR1 LGHNA and CDR2 YNFKEQ. With 4 bases clipped from V and 1 base from J, the junction kept 13 bases outside the gene matches. The CDR3 DNA reads TGTGCCAGCAGCCGACAGGGGGGGGCCGGTCCATTTAACTATGGCTACACCTTC. Protein product: CASSRQGGAGPFNYGYTF.

This clonotype was picked up many times. The chain employs TRBV28 and TRBJ2-3; 7 positions agree with TRBD2. Unmatched junction bases numbered 10, after V lost 5 bases and J lost 5 bases. The CDR3 is 15 amino acids. Germline CDR1 is MDHEN and CDR2 is SYDVKM. The CDR3 DNA reads TGTGCCAGCAGTACAACAGCGGGATATGAAGATACGCAGTATTTT. Residues: CASSTTAGYEDTQYF.

This clonotype has a count of ten or more. This chain joins TRBV24-1 and TRBJ2-7, with 9 bases that match TRBD1. V lost 3 bases to trimming and J lost 4 bases; unmatched junction nucleotides: 6. The CDR3 has 15 amino acids. Germline CDR1 and CDR2: KGHDR and SFDVKD. In DNA, the CDR3 is TGTGCCACCAGTGATCCGGGACAGGGTGTTTACGAGCAGTACTTC. This translates into CATSDPGQGVYEQYF.

This clonotype has ten or more counts. The chain couples TRBV3-1 to TRBJ1-6; D is perhaps TRBD1 (6 bases). CDR1 LGHDT and CDR2 YNNKEL come from the germline V gene (reference sequence). The length of the CDR3 is 14 residues. Trimming took 7 bases from V and 6 from J, leaving 13 bases between them. The CDR3 sequence: CASTLGTFNSPLHF. Here the CDR3 DNA reads TGTGCCAGCACCCTGGGGACATTTAATTCACCCCTCCACTTT. The complete variable domain, with remaining parts taken from reference TRBV3-1 and TRBJ1-6, reads DTAVSQTPKYLVTQMGNDKSIKCEQNLGHDTMYWYKQDSKKFLKIMFSYNNKELIINETVPNRFSPKSPDKAHLNLHINSLELGDSAVYFCASTLGTFNSPLHFGNGTRLTVT.

In regard to this clonotype: With a much larger clone just one base away, this may be a read error. The V and J genes are TRBV7-2 and TRBJ2-7, with TRBD2 matching over 10 bases. The CDR3 is 16 amino acids. The V and J ends lost 3 bases and 7 bases, in that order; junction bases with no gene match: 12. The germline CDR1 and CDR2 sequences are SGHTA and FQGNSA. The CDR3 DNA sequence: TGTGCCAGCAGCTTCCTAGCGGGAGCGAGATTGGATGAGCAGTACTTC. Its protein is CASSFLAGARLDEQYF.

This clonotype was counted at least ten times. The rearrangement links TRBV7-8 to TRBJ1-5; the match to TRBD1 covers 7 bases. Germline CDR1 and CDR2: SGHVS and FQNEAQ. This CDR3 has 20 amino acids. Trimming removed 2 bases from V and 3 bases from J; junction bases left unmatched: 19. The CDR3: CASSLKWAGRAQGNNQPQHF. Written as DNA, the CDR3 is TGTGCCAGCAGCTTAAAATGGGCGGGAAGGGCACAGGGGAACAATCAGCCCCAGCATTTT.

There are a few counts of this clonotype. The CDR3 sequence is CASSESSLNTEAFF. The CDR3 region has the DNA TGTGCCAGCAGTGAATCCAGTCTAAACACTGAAGCTTTCTTT. The chain combines TRBV2 with TRBJ1-1, with D uncertain. Germline-derived CDR1 and CDR2 are SNHLY and FYNNEI. V was clipped by 2 bases and J by 2 bases, with 9 bases between them. The CDR3 totals 14 residues.